Shown below are 26 T cell receptor beta chains from a single sample sequenced in a study of post-analysis software for immune sequencing data (dated by TCRdb to the mid-2010s). Broad study findings and their caveats: A handful of TRBV segments, including TRBV5-6, TRBV5-1 and TRBV20-1, were significantly more frequent in patients than controls.

Libraries were prepared through PCR. The sample was run on an Illumina HiSeq 2500. Unique molecular identifiers were incorporated into TCR beta cDNA libraries to reduce PCR and sequencing biases. The raw public reads went through TCRdb reprocessing: fastp at Q25, MiXCR clone calling, in-frame beta chains kept. Records with the same CDR3 protein are collapsed into one entry carrying the most frequent genes and DNA. The sample contains 750,000 to 900,000 distinct CDR3 sequences, about 43% of them found a single time. In total, the top ten clones hold over 4.5% of the sample. For these receptors, no antigen is known. Specimen: blood. The receptors originated from a girl aged 10-17 years with multiple sclerosis.

The CDR3 nucleotides are TGTGCCAGCAGCTCACGGACTAGCGGGACTAGCACAGATACGCAGTATTTT. Amino acids: CASSSRTSGTSTDTQYF. The V gene is TRBV11-3, the J gene TRBJ2-3, with 12 nucleotides matching TRBD2. V was pared by 4 bases and J by 0 bases, with 5 bases of the junction left unmatched. Germline V gene lookup returns CDR1 SGHNT and CDR2 YENEEA. The CDR3 has 17 residues.

A remark on this clonotype: An end of the junction differs from the germline gene, which may be a read error. The V gene is TRBV7-7, the J gene TRBJ2-5; 11 nucleotides agree with TRBD1. In germline, CDR1 is SSHAT, CDR2 FNYEAQ (reference sequence). This CDR3 has 16 amino acids. This CDR3 reads CASSFRDRGIDGTQYF. CDR3 coding DNA: TGTGCTAGCAGCTTCCGGGACAGGGGGATTGATGGGACCCAGTACTTC. Using reference TRBV7-7 and TRBJ2-5 for the parts outside the CDR3, the full variable domain is GAGVSQSPRYKVTKRGQDVTLRCDPISSHATLYWYQQALGQGPEFLTYFNYEAQPDKSGLPSDRFSAERPEGSISTLTIQRTEQRDSAMYRCASSFRDRGIDGTQYFGPGTRLLVL.

J is TRBJ2-5 and V is TRBV5-5, with 10 nucleotides matching TRBD2. This CDR3 has 15 amino acids. The V segment lost 0 bases and the J segment 4 bases; nucleotides outside the gene matches: 3. Per germline, CDR1 SGHKS and CDR2 YYEKEE (reference sequence). CDR3 protein: CASSLASGSLETQYF. CDR3 in DNA: TGTGCCAGCAGCTTGGCTAGCGGGAGTTTAGAGACCCAGTACTTC.

This clonotype was detected a few times. This chain joins TRBV11-2 and TRBJ2-4; TRBD1 matches 9 bases. This CDR3 region has 17 residues. Trimming cost V 5 bases and J 0 bases; bases outside gene matches: 8. Germline CDR1 and CDR2: SGHAT and FQNNGV. As DNA, the CDR3 is TGTGCCAGCAGCGCAAGAGACAGGGGGGAAGCCAAAAACATTCAGTACTTC. Translation: CASSARDRGEAKNIQYF.

The chain's CDR3 is CSACIGLAKNIQYF. CDR3 sequence (DNA): TGCAGTGCTTGCATCGGACTAGCCAAAAACATTCAGTACTTC. The chain couples TRBV20-1 to TRBJ2-4; maybe TRBD2 (5 bases). The CDR3 has 14 amino acids. Germline V gene data show CDR1 as DFQATT and CDR2 as SNEGSKA (reference sequence). Trimming left V 5 bases short and J 0 bases short, with 11 bases between.

The V call is TRBV12-3 or TRBV12-4, the J call TRBJ2-5, with a possible D match to TRBD2 (5 bases). V was pared by 3 bases and J by 2 bases, with 10 bases between. CDR3 length equals 14 residues. In DNA, the CDR3 is TGTGCCAGCAGTTTCCTCAGCGGTCAAGAGACCCAGTACTTC. This translates into CASSFLSGQETQYF.

J is TRBJ2-3 and V is TRBV7-9; D may be TRBD1 (5 bases). The length of the CDR3 is 15 residues. Germline V lookup: CDR1 SEHNR, CDR2 FQNEAQ (reference sequence). V was clipped by 4 bases and J by 4 bases, with 15 bases between them. The CDR3 DNA reads TGTGCCAGCAGCTCAAGCGTCAGGGCGGCAGATACGCAGTATTTT. This sequence encodes CASSSSVRAADTQYF.

The sample holds a few counts of this clonotype. This chain connects TRBV15 to TRBJ2-1, with D tentatively TRBD2 (6 bases). The CDR3 has 15 amino acids. V gave up 2 bases and J gave up 4 bases, with 12 bases separating them. Looked up from germline, CDR1 is LNHNV and CDR2 is YYDKDF (reference sequence). DNA for the CDR3: TGTGCCACCAGCAGATCCCCGACTAGTTACAATGAGCAGTTCTTC. It translates to CATSRSPTSYNEQFF.

The gene calls are TRBV20-1 and TRBJ2-5; 15 nucleotides match TRBD2. The J segment lost 9 bases and the V segment lost 3 bases, leaving 11 bases of the junction unmatched. This CDR3 has 16 residues. In germline, CDR1 is DFQATT, CDR2 SNEGSKA (reference sequence). CDR3 DNA: TGCAGTGCTAGTCGGACTAGCGGGAGGGCCGTTGGGTCCCAGTACTTC. Encoded protein: CSASRTSGRAVGSQYF.

The V gene is TRBV29-1, the J gene TRBJ2-5; perhaps TRBD2 as D (5 bases). The CDR3 is 14 amino acids. With 3 bases removed from V and 1 base from J, the gap between germline ends came to 12 bases. CDR1 SQVTM and CDR2 ANQGSEA come from the germline V gene. CDR3: CSVDLSGSQETQYF. CDR3 nucleotides: TGCAGCGTTGATCTATCGGGGAGCCAAGAGACCCAGTACTTC.

The sample holds a few counts of this clonotype. The chain is built from TRBV5-8 and TRBJ2-5; TRBD2 aligns across 11 bases. After removal of 4 bases from V and 5 bases from J, the junction contained 4 bases not matched to a gene. The germline V gene encodes CDR1 SGHTS and CDR2 YDEGEE. The CDR3 is 14 amino acids. The CDR3: CASSQVAGGETQYF. CDR3 nucleotides: TGTGCCAGCAGCCAGGTAGCGGGAGGGGAGACCCAGTACTTC. Together with reference TRBV5-8 and TRBJ2-5, the CDR3 gives the full variable domain: EAGVTQSPTHLIKTRGQQATLRCSPISGHTSVYWYQQALGLGLQFLLWYDEGEERNRGNFPPRFSGRQFPNYSSELNVNALELEDSALYLCASSQVAGGETQYFGPGTRLLVL.

J is TRBJ2-3 and V is TRBV7-2; D unresolved. The CDR3 length is 13 residues. V was trimmed by 5 bases and J by 3 bases, leaving 9 bases between them. Germline-derived CDR1 and CDR2 are SGHTA and FQGNSA. CDR3 DNA: TGTGCCAGCAGCGCAAGAGCGACAGATACGCAGTATTTT. Protein product: CASSARATDTQYF.

This clonotype was detected only a few times. V gene TRBV6-5 combines with J gene TRBJ2-7; D possibly uses TRBD1 or TRBD2 (6 bases each). The J call is doubtful: the DNA matches TRBJ2-5 better. The germline V gene encodes CDR1 MNHEY and CDR2 SVGAGI. The CDR3 totals 15 residues. CDR3 nucleotides: TGTGCCAGCAGTTACGACGGGGGCGCTGGTCAGACCCAGTACTTC. The encoded protein is CASSYDGGAGQTQYF.

This clonotype was detected a few times. The chain couples TRBV20-1 to TRBJ2-3; D not resolved. CDR1 is DFQATT, CDR2 SNEGSKA, per germline (reference sequence). V lost 6 bases and J lost 3, with 7 bases in between. CDR3 length: 11 amino acids. This chain's CDR3 is CSAETTDTQYF. The CDR3 DNA follows: TGCAGTGCAGAGACTACAGATACGCAGTATTTT.

This clonotype has just a few counts. The chain has TRBV29-1 and TRBJ2-7; tentative D call: TRBD2 (6 bases). V was clipped by 4 bases and J by 3 bases, with 7 bases between them. This CDR3 region has 11 residues. The germline V gene has CDR1 SQVTM and CDR2 ANQGSEA. The CDR3 protein is CSVGGVYEQYF. The DNA for the CDR3 is TGCAGCGTTGGGGGGGTCTACGAGCAGTACTTC.

This clonotype was picked up many times. The rearrangement links TRBV4-1 to TRBJ1-6; D not certain. CDR3 length: 14 amino acids. With 0 bases removed from V and 6 bases from J, the gap between germline ends came to 6 bases. Per germline, CDR1 MGHRA and CDR2 YSYEKL. The CDR3: CASSQDRGNSPLHF. The CDR3, as DNA: TGCGCCAGCAGCCAAGATCGTGGTAATTCACCCCTCCACTTT.

This clonotype was counted only a few times. This chain links TRBV7-2 with TRBJ2-1; 12 nucleotides agree with TRBD2. The CDR3 totals 15 residues. V lost 5 bases and J lost 8; bases outside the gene matches: 7. CDR1 is SGHTA and CDR2 is FQGNSA in the germline V gene. CDR3 nucleotides: TGTGCCAGCAGCGTGGGACTAGCGGGCTGGGATGAGCAGTTCTTC. Translated, it gives CASSVGLAGWDEQFF.

The rearrangement uses TRBV27 and TRBJ2-7, with TRBD1 matching 9 bases. The CDR3 length is 17 residues. Germline CDR1 is MNHEY and CDR2 is SMNVEV (reference sequence). With V trimmed by 4 bases and J by 2 bases, 12 bases remained unmatched. CDR3 nucleotide sequence: TGTGCCAGCAGTTCCCTGTCGACAGGGGGTGTAACCTACGAGCAGTACTTC. Translated, it gives CASSSLSTGGVTYEQYF.

The chain recombines TRBV7-2 with TRBJ1-1, with TRBD1 as a possible D gene (5 bases). The germline V gene has CDR1 SGHTA and CDR2 FQGNSA. V lost 0 bases, J lost 7 bases, and 9 bases lay in between. The CDR3 is 13 residues long. CDR3 in amino acids: CASSLAGTVEAFF. The CDR3 nucleotides are TGTGCCAGCAGCTTAGCAGGGACCGTTGAAGCTTTCTTT.

This rearrangement joins TRBV12-3 or TRBV12-4 to TRBJ2-5; 12 nucleotides match TRBD2. The CDR3 length is 18 residues. V lost 3 bases to trimming and J lost 11 bases; unmatched junction nucleotides: 19. The CDR3, as DNA: TGTGCCAGCAGTTTCTTGGCTAGCGGGAGGGCCGGTGAATCTGAGCAGTACTTC. Its protein product is CASSFLASGRAGESEQYF.

Regarding this clonotype: Compared with germline, one end of the junction differs, possibly owing to a read error. The V gene is TRBV29-1, the J gene TRBJ1-2, with D unclear. The germline gives CDR1 SQVTM, CDR2 ANQGSEA. This CDR3 is built from 13 residues. CDR3 sequence: CSVVGMAIHGHTF. CDR3 bases: TGCAGCGTTGTGGGTATGGCTATCCATGGCCACACCTTC.

Concerning this clonotype: A read error may produce the germline difference seen at one junction end. This chain joins TRBV10-2 and TRBJ1-1; no firm D call. There are 15 residues in the CDR3. Germline CDR1 WSHSY, CDR2 SAAADI. The CDR3 DNA is TGTGCCAGCCCTCTCGTGGAGGGTAGTGGCACTGAAGCTTTCTTT. Its translation: CASPLVEGSGTEAFF.

This clonotype was found a few times. The chain employs TRBV28 and TRBJ1-4; D gene uncertain. This CDR3 has 14 amino acids. With 6 bases removed from V and 7 bases from J, the gap between germline ends came to 15 bases. Germline V gene lookup returns CDR1 MDHEN and CDR2 SYDVKM. Here the CDR3 DNA reads TGTGCCAGCAGCCTACCAAACCCCGGTGAAAAACTGTTTTTT. Its protein is CASSLPNPGEKLFF.

Note on this clonotype: One junction end disagrees with the germline gene, perhaps due to a read error. The gene calls are TRBV12-3 or TRBV12-4 and TRBJ2-3; TRBD2 agrees at 8 bases. The CDR3 covers 13 residues. The CDR3: CASRPGGADAQYF. In DNA, the CDR3 is TGTGCCAGCAGGCCCGGGGGGGCAGATGCGCAGTATTTT.

A few counts support this clonotype. The V call is TRBV20-1, the J call TRBJ1-4, with 7 bases matching TRBD1. Germline CDR1 reads DFQATT; CDR2 reads SNEGSKA (reference sequence). The V and J ends lost 4 bases and 2 bases, in that order; junction bases with no gene match: 4. This CDR3 region has 14 residues. CDR3 amino acids: CSATGGLTNEKLFF. The CDR3 bases are TGCAGTGCTACAGGGGGGTTGACTAATGAAAAACTGTTTTTT.

The V gene is TRBV24-1, the J gene TRBJ2-5; TRBD2 matches at 8 bases. The last part of the DNA fits TRBJ2-7 better; the J call may be wrong. This CDR3 region has 12 residues. Per the germline V gene, CDR1 is KGHDR and CDR2 is SFDVKD. CDR3 DNA sequence: TGTGCCACCAGTGATAGCGGGAGCGAGCAGTACTTC. The encoded protein is CATSDSGSEQYF.